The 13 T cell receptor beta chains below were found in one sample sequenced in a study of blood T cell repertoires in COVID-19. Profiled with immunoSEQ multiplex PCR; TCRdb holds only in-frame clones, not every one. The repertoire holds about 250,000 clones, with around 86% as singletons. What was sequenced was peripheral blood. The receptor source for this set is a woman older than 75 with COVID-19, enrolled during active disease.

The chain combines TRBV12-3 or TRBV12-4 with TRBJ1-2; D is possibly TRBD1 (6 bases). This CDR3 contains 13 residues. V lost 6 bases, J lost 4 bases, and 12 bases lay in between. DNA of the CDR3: TGTGCCAGCAGGACCGGGACACTCTATGGCTACACCTTC. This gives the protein CASRTGTLYGYTF.

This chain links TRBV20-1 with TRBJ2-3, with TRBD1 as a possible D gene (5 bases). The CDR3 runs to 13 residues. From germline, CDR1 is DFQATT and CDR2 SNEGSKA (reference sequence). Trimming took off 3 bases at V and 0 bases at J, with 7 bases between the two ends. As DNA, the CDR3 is TGCAGTGCTAGTAAGGGGAGCACAGATACGCAGTATTTT. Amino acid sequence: CSASKGSTDTQYF.

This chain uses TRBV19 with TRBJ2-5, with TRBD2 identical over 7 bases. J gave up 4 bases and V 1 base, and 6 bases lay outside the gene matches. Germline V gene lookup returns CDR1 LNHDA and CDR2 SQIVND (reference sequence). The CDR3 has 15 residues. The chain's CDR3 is CASSIGGLDGETQYF. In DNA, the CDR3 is TGTGCCAGTAGTATAGGAGGACTAGACGGAGAGACCCAGTACTTC. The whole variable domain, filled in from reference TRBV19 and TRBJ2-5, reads DGGITQSPKYLFRKEGQNVTLSCEQNLNHDAMYWYRQDPGQGLRLIYYSQIVNDFQKGDIAEGYSVSREKKESFPLTVTSAQKNPTAFYLCASSIGGLDGETQYFGPGTRLLVL.

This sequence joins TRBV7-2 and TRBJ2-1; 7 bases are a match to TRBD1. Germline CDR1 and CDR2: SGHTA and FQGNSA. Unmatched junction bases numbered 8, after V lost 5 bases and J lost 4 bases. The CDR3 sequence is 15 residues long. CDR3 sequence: CASSPRGHTYNEQFF. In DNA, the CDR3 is TGTGCCAGCAGCCCAAGGGGGCACACATACAATGAGCAGTTCTTC.

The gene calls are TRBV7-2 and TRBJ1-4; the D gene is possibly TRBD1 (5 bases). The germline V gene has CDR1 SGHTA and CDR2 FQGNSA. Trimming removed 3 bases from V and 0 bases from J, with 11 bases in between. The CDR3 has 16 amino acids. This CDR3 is CASSLRQIATNEKLFF. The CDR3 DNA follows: TGTGCCAGCAGCTTGAGACAGATTGCAACTAATGAAAAACTGTTTTTT.

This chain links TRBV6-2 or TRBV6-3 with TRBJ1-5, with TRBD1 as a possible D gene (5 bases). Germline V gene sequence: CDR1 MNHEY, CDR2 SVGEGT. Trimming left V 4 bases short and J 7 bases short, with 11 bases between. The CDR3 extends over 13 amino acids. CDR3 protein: CASSWDSRQPQHF. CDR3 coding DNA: TGTGCCAGCAGTTGGGACTCGAGACAGCCCCAGCATTTT.

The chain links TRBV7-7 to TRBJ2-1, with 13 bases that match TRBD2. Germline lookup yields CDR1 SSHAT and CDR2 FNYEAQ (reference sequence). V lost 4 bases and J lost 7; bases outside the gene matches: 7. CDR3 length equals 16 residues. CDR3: CASSYRLAGGQNEQFF. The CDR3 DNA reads TGTGCCAGCAGCTACCGACTAGCGGGGGGTCAAAATGAGCAGTTCTTC. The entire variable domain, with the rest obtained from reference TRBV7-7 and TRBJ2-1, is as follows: GAGVSQSPRYKVTKRGQDVTLRCDPISSHATLYWYQQALGQGPEFLTYFNYEAQPDKSGLPSDRFSAERPEGSISTLTIQRTEQRDSAMYRCASSYRLAGGQNEQFFGPGTRLTVL.

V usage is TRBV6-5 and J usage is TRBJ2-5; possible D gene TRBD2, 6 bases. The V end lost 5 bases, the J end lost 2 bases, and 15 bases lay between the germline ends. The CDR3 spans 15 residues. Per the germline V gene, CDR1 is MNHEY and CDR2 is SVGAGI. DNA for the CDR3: TGTGCCAGCAGTCTCGGAGGGGCGAGGCAAGAGACCCAGTACTTC. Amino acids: CASSLGGARQETQYF.

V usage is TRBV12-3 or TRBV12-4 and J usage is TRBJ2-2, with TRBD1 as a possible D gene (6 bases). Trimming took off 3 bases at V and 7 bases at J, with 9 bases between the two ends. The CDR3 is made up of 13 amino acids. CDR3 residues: CASSFTGLGELFF. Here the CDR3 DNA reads TGTGCCAGCAGTTTCACAGGGCTCGGGGAGCTGTTTTTT.

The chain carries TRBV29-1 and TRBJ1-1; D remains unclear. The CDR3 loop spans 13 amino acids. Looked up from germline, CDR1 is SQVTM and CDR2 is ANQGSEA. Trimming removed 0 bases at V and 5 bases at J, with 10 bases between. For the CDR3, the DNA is TGCAGCGTTGAAGATCAATCCGGGACTGAAGCTTTCTTT. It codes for CSVEDQSGTEAFF.

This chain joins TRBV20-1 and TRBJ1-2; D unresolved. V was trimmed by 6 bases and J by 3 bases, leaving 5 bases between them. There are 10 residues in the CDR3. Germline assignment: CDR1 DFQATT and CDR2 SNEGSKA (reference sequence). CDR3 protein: CSADYYGYTF. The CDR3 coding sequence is TGCAGTGCAGACTACTATGGCTACACCTTC.

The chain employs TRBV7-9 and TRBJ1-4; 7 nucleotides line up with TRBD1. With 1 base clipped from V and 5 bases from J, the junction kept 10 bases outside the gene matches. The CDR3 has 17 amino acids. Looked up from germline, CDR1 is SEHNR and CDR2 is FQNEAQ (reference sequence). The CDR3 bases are TGTGCCAGCAGCTTAGGACAGGGAAAAGAATTCAATGAAAAACTGTTTTTT. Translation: CASSLGQGKEFNEKLFF.

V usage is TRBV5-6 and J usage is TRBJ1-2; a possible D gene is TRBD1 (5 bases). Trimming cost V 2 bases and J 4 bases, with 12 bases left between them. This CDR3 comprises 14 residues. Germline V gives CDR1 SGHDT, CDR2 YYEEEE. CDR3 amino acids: CASSFLSDTYGYTF. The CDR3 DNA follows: TGTGCCAGCAGCTTTCTTTCGGACACCTATGGCTACACCTTC.